This T cell receptor (beta chain) originates from a study of T cell repertoires in cytomegalovirus infection. The wider study: Both a matching HLA type and CMV infection were indicated by public TCR beta signatures. Study-wide findings and caveats: Totalled public TCR beta family frequency picked out people who carried CMV plus the relevant HLA. Clonotypes of TCR beta that were HLA-C-restricted and CMV-specific dominated the ex vivo response.

Note on this clonotype: Its antigen remains unidentified.

TCRdb analysed the reads with MiXCR anew, one entry per CDR3 protein. The sample records about 490,000 distinct CDR3 sequences, approximately 16% being singletons. CDR1 and CDR2 (germline): SGHRS, YFSETQ. The CDR3 totals 12 residues. V was pared by 3 bases and J by 5 bases, with 9 bases between. This TCR was sampled from a human donor in good health (CMV status not recorded). Some clones in this sample may be carry-over from other donors' samples. Sequenced material: CD8+ T cells from PBMCs. V is TRBV5-1 and J is TRBJ2-7; tentative D call: TRBD1 (5 bases). In DNA form, the CDR3 reads TGCGCCAGCAGCTGGCAGGGCAACGAGCAGTACTTC. Amino acids: CASSWQGNEQYF.